This T cell receptor (beta chain) was captured in a study of CD8 T cells in ankylosing spondylitis. General study findings and limits: Some of these motif variants have turned up before, in reports on reactive arthritis synovial fluid and blood. Researchers reportedly found disease-linked clones significantly enriched in matched ankylosing spondylitis synovial fluid. Roughly eight highly homologous variants made up a TCR beta motif, and this motif appeared characteristic of ankylosing spondylitis blood. Peripheral blood held disease-linked clones only at relatively low frequency, and these were CD8+.

Libraries for TCR beta were made by quantitative 5'-RACE with molecular barcodes. One entry per CDR3 protein, called by TCRdb with MiXCR from the 5' RACE reads. The repertoire has 800,000 to 900,000 distinct CDR3 sequences, 12% of them found once; the top ten carry around 0.51%. This CDR3 comprises 16 residues. Between the trimmed V and J ends, which lost 0 bases and 3 bases, there was a span of 17 bases. CDR1 is DFQATT, CDR2 SNEGSKA, per germline (reference sequence). This clonotype was seen only a few times. The antigen remains undetermined. Sequenced input: blood, either unsorted or a sorted T cell fraction (not recorded which). The TCR originated in a male donor with ankylosing spondylitis. The V call is TRBV20-1, the J call TRBJ1-1, with a tentative D call TRBD1 (5 bases). The CDR3: CSARDGRVQQDTEAFF. The CDR3 region has the DNA TGCAGTGCTAGAGATGGAAGGGTACAACAGGACACTGAAGCTTTCTTT.